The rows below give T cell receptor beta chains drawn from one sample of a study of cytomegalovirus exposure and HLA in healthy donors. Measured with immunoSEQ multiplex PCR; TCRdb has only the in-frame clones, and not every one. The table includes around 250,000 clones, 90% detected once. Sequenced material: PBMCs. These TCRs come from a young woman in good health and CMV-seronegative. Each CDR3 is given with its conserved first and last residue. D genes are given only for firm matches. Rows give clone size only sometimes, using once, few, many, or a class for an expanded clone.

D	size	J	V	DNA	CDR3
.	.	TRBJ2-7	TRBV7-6	TGTGCCAGCAGCGAAATACCGGGACATGAGAACGAGCAGTACTTC	CASSEIPGHENEQYF
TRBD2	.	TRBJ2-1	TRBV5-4	TGTGCCAGCATCCGACTAGGCGGGGGCTACAATGAGCAGTTCTTC	CASIRLGGGYNEQFF
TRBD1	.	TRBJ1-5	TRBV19	TGTGCCAGTAGTGTGGGGGCAGGGGGGAGAAATAGCAATCAGCCCCAGCATTTT	CASSVGAGGRNSNQPQHF
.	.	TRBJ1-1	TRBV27	TGTGCCAGCAGTTATACAGGGATCACTGAAGCTTTCTTT	CASSYTGITEAFF
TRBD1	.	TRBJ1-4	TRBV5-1	TGCGCCAGCAGCTTGGCAGGGACAGGGAATGAAAAACTGTTTTTT	CASSLAGTGNEKLFF
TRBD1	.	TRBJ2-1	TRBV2	TGTGCCCACGAGGGGGGACAGGCCTACAATGAGCAGTTCTTC	CAHEGGQAYNEQFF
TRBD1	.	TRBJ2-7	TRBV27	TGTGCCAGCAGTGCCGGGACAGGGGAAACCTACGAGCAGTACTTC	CASSAGTGETYEQYF
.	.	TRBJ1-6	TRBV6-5	TGTGCCAGCAGACGGATAGGGGATAATTCACCCCTCCACTTT	CASRRIGDNSPLHF
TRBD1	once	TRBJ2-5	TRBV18	TGTGCCAGCTCACCGAATCCGGGACAGGGGGCTTTTTTGGAAGAGACCCAGTACTTC	CASSPNPGQGAFLEETQYF
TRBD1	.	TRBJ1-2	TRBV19	TGTGCCAGTAGCTATCATACGGGACAGGGGTATGGCTACACCTTC	CASSYHTGQGYGYTF
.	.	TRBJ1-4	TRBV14	TGTGCCAGCAGCTATTCAACTGGGGCATGGCGTGAAAAACTGTTTTTT	CASSYSTGAWREKLFF
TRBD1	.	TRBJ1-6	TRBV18	TGTGCCAGCTCACCGATGACAGGGAAAAATTCACCCCTCCACTTT	CASSPMTGKNSPLHF
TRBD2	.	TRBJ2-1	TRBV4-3	TGCGCCAGCAGCCCTAGCGGGGGGGCCTACAATGAGCAGTTCTTC	CASSPSGGAYNEQFF
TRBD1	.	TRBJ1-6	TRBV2	TGTGCCAGCAGTGAAGCGGGAATGTACAGGGGGCGAAATTCACCCCTCCACTTT	CASSEAGMYRGRNSPLHF
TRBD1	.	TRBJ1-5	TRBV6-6	TGTGCCAGCAGTTACACAGGGGAGCCCAATCAGCCCCAGCATTTT	CASSYTGEPNQPQHF
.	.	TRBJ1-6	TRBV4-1	TGCGCCAGCAGCCAAGATAGGCAGGGATTTTCACCCCTCCACTTT	CASSQDRQGFSPLHF
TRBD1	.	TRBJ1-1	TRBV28	TGTGCCAGCACTACAGGGGGCCTGACTGAAGCTTTCTTT	CASTTGGLTEAFF
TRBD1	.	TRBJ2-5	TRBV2	TGTGCCAGCAGCGGAACGGGACAGGGGGCTGGTGAGACCCAGTACTTC	CASSGTGQGAGETQYF
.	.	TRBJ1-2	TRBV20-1	TGCAGTGCTATCGGAGAGTATGGCTACACCTTC	CSAIGEYGYTF
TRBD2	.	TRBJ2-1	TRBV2	TGTGCCAGCAGTGAAGGTCGGGGGGGCTACAATGAGCAGTTCTTC	CASSEGRGGYNEQFF
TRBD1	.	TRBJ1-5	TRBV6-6	TGTGCCAGCAGAAAAGCTCAGGGGGCAAGCAATCAGCCCCAGCATTTT	CASRKAQGASNQPQHF
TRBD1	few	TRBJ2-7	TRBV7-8	TGTGCCAGCAGCATAAGGACAGGGGCCTACTACGAGCAGTACTTC	CASSIRTGAYYEQYF
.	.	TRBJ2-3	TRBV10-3	TGTGCCATCAGTGAGCCAGGTTCAACAGATACGCAGTATTTT	CAISEPGSTDTQYF
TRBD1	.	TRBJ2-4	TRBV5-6	TGTGCCAGCAGTCCCGGGACAGGGAGAAACATTCAGTACTTC	CASSPGTGRNIQYF
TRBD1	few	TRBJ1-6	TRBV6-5	TGTGCCAGCAGCCCGGACAGGGGACCCTATTCACCCCTCCACTTT	CASSPDRGPYSPLHF
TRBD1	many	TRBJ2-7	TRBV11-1	TGTGCCAGCAGCTCCGGACAGGGCCAAACGGACGAGCAGTACTTC	CASSSGQGQTDEQYF
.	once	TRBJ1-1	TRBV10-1	TGCGCCAGCACCCCGGACAGCATGAACACTGAAGCTTTCTTT	CASTPDSMNTEAFF